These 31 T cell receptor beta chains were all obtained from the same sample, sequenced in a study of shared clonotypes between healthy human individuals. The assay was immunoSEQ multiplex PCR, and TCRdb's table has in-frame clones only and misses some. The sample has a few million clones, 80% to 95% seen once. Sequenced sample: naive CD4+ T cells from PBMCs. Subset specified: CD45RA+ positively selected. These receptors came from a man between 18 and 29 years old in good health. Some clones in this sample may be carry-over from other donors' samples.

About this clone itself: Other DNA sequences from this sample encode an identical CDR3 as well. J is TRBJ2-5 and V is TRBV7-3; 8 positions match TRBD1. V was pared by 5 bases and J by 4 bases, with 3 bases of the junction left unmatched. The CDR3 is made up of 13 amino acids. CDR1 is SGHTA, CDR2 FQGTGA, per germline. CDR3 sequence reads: CASSLGTGETQYF. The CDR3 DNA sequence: TGTGCCAGCAGCCTGGGGACAGGAGAGACCCAGTACTTC.

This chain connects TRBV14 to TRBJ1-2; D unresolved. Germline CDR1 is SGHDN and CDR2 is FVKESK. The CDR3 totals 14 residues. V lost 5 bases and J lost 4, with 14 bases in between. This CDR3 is CASSSSGITYGYTF. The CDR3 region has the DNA TGTGCCAGCAGCAGCTCCGGGATTACCTATGGCTACACCTTC.

CDR3 nucleotide sequence: TGTGCCAGCTCCATAAAGTGGGGGGAGGTCACTGAAGCTTTCTTT. Protein: CASSIKWGEVTEAFF. J is TRBJ1-1 and V is TRBV18; D perhaps matches TRBD1 (5 bases). The CDR3 has 15 amino acids. Germline CDR1 reads KGHSH; CDR2 reads LQKENI. Deletions cut 6 bases from V and 4 bases from J, with 18 bases between.

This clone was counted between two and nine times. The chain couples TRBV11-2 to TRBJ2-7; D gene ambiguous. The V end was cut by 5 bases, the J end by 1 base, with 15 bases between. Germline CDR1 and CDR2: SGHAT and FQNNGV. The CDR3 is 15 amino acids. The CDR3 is CASSNQWGGSYEQYF. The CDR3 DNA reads TGTGCCAGCAGCAATCAATGGGGTGGGTCCTACGAGCAGTACTTC.

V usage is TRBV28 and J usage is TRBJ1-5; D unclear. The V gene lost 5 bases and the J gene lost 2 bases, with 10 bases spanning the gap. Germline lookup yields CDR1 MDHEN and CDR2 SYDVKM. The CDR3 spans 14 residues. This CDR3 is CASSRPLGNQPQHF. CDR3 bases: TGTGCCAGCAGTCGACCTCTGGGCAATCAGCCCCAGCATTTT. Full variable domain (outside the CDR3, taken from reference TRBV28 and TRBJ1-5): DVKVTQSSRYLVKRTGEKVFLECVQDMDHENMFWYRQDPGLGLRLIYFSYDVKMKEKGDIPEGYSVSREKKERFSLILESASTNQTSMYLCASSRPLGNQPQHFGDGTRLSIL.

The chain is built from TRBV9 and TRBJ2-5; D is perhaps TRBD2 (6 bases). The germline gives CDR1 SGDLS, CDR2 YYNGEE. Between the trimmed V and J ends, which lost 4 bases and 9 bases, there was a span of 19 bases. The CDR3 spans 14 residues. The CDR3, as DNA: TGTGCCAGCAGCCCGAGGGACTCTCGGGGCGCCCAGTACTTC. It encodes CASSPRDSRGAQYF. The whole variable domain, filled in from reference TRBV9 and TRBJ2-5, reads DSGVTQTPKHLITATGQRVTLRCSPRSGDLSVYWYQQSLDQGLQFLIQYYNGEERAKGNILERFSAQQFPDLHSELNLSSLELGDSALYFCASSPRDSRGAQYFGPGTRLLVL.

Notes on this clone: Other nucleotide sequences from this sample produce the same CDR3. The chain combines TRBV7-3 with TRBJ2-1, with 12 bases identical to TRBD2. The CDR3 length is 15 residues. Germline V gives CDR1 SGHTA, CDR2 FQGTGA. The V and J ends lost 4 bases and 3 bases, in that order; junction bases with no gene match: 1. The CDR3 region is CASSSSGRDYNEQFF. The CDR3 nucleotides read TGTGCCAGCAGCTCTAGCGGGAGGGACTACAATGAGCAGTTCTTC.

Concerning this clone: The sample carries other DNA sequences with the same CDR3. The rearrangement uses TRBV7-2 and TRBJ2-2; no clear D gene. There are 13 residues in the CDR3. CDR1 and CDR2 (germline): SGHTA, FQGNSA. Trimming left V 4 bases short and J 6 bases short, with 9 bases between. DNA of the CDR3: TGTGCCAGCAGCTCCCGAGGCGCCGGGGAGCTGTTTTTT. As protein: CASSSRGAGELFF.

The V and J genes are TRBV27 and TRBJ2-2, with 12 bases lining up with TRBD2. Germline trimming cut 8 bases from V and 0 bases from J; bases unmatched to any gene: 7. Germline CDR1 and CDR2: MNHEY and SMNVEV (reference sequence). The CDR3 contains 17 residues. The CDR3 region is CASFGLAGGSNTGELFF. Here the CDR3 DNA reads TGTGCCAGCTTCGGGCTAGCGGGAGGGTCGAACACCGGGGAGCTGTTTTTT.

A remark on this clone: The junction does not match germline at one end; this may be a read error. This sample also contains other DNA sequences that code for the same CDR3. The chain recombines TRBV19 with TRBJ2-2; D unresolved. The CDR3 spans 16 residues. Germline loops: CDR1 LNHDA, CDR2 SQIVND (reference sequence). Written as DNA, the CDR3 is TGTGCCAGTAGTATTGGTCGGCTTCTGAACACAGGGGAGCTGTTTTTT. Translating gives CASSIGRLLNTGELFF.

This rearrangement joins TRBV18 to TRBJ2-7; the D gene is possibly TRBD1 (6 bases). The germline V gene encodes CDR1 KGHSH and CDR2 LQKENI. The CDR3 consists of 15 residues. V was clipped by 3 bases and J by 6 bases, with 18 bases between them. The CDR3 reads CASSPRTRGKAEQYF. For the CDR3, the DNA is TGTGCCAGCTCACCCCGAACTAGGGGGAAGGCCGAGCAGTACTTC.

The CDR3 DNA reads as TGTGCCAGCAGTGTAAGCGGGGGTTCAGAGACCCAGTACTTC. Its protein is CASSVSGGSETQYF. The chain is built from TRBV6-1 and TRBJ2-5; 8 bases fit TRBD2. The ends lost 4 bases at V and 4 bases at J; junction bases unmatched: 5. The CDR3 covers 14 residues. Germline lookup yields CDR1 MNHNS and CDR2 SASEGT.

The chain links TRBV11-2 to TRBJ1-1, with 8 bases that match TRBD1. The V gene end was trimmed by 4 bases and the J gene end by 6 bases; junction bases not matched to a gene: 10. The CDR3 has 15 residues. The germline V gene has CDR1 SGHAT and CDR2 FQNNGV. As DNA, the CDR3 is TGTGCCAGCAGCTCGATACGGGGACAGGAAGCTGAAGCTTTCTTT. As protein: CASSSIRGQEAEAFF.

DNA for the CDR3: TGTGCCAGCAGCGCAGGGAGGCTAGCGGGAGCGGCAGATACGCAGTATTTT. Amino acid sequence: CASSAGRLAGAADTQYF. This chain uses TRBV7-9 with TRBJ2-3; 10 bases align to TRBD2. Germline CDR1 is SEHNR and CDR2 is FQNEAQ (reference sequence). Trimming at V came to 5 bases and at J to 4 bases, leaving 12 bases not matched to a gene. CDR3 size: 17 residues. Combining the CDR3 with reference TRBV7-9 and TRBJ2-3 gives the whole variable domain DTGVSQNPRHKITKRGQNVTFRCDPISEHNRLYWYRQTLGQGPEFLTYFQNEAQLEKSRLLSDRFSAERPKGSFSTLEIQRTEQGDSAMYLCASSAGRLAGAADTQYFGPGTRLTVL.

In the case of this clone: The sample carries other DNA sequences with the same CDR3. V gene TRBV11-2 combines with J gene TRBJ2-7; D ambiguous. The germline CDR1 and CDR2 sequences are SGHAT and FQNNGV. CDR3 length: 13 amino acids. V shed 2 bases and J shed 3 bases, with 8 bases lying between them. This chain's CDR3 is CASSLQIHYEQYF. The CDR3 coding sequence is TGTGCCAGCAGCTTACAGATTCACTACGAGCAGTACTTC.

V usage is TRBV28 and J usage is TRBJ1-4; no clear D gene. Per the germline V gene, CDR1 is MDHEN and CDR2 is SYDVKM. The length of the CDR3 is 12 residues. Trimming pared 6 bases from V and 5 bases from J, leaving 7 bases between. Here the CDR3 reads CASRDQNEKLFF. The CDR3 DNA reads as TGTGCCAGCAGGGACCAGAATGAAAAACTGTTTTTT.

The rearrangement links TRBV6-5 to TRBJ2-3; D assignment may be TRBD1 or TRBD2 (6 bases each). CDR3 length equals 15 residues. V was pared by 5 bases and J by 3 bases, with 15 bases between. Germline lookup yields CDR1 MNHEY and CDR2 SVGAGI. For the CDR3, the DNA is TGTGCCAGCAGTCCCCCGGGGGCGCAGACAGATACGCAGTATTTT. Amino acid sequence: CASSPPGAQTDTQYF.

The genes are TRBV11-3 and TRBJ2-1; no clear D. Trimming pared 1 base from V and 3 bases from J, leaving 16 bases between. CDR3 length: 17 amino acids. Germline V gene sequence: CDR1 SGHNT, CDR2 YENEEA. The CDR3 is CASSLVVGRILYNEQFF. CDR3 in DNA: TGTGCCAGCAGCTTAGTGGTAGGGCGAATCCTCTACAATGAGCAGTTCTTC.

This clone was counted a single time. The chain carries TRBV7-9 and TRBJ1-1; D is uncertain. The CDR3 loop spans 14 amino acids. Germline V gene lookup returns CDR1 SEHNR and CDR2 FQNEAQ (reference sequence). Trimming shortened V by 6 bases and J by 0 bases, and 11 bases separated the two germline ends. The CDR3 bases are TGTGCCAGCAGGGTGGCGGCAATGAACACTGAAGCTTTCTTT. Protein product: CASRVAAMNTEAFF.

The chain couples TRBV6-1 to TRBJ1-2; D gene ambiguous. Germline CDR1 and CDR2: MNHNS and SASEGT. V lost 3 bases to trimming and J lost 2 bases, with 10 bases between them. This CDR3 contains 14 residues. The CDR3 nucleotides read TGTGCCAGCAGTGAGAATTGGCGGAACTATGGCTACACCTTC. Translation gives CASSENWRNYGYTF.

CDR3 amino acids: CASSFRQLPNTGELFF. The DNA for the CDR3 is TGTGCCAGCAGCTTTCGACAGCTTCCGAACACCGGGGAGCTGTTTTTT. The chain uses TRBV11-2 and TRBJ2-2; a possible D gene is TRBD1 (5 bases). Germline lookup yields CDR1 SGHAT and CDR2 FQNNGV. Trimming removed 3 bases at V and 0 bases at J, with 11 bases between. This CDR3 comprises 16 residues.

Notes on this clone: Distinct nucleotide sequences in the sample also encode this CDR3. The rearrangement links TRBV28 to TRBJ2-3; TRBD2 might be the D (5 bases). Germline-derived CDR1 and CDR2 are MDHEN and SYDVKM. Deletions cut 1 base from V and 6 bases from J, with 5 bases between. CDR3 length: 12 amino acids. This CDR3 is CASSLLADTQYF. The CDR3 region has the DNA TGTGCCAGCAGTTTATTAGCGGATACGCAGTATTTT.

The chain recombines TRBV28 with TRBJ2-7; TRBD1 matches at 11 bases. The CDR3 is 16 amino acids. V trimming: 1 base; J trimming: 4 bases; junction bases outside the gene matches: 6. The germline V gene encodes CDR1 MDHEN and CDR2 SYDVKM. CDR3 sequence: CASSLFWTGGGYEQYF. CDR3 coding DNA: TGTGCCAGCAGTTTATTTTGGACAGGGGGCGGTTACGAGCAGTACTTC.

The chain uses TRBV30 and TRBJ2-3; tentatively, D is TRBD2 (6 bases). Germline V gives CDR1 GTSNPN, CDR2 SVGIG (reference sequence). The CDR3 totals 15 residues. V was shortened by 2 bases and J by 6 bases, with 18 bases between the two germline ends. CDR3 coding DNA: TGTGCCTGGAGTACCGCCCCGGTTGGGGGGGATACGCAGTATTTT. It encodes CAWSTAPVGGDTQYF.

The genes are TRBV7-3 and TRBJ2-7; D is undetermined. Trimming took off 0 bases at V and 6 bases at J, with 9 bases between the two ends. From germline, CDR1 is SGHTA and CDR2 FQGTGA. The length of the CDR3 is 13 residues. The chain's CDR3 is CASSLTGRSEQYF. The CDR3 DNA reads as TGTGCCAGCAGCTTAACTGGCCGATCCGAGCAGTACTTC.

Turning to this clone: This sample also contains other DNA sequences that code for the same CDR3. The CDR3 loop reads CASSPPGATNEKLFF. CDR3 sequence (DNA): TGTGCCAGCAGTCCACCGGGAGCAACTAATGAAAAACTGTTTTTT. The V gene is TRBV6-5, the J gene TRBJ1-4; D is uncertain. The CDR3 runs to 15 residues. The V end lost 5 bases, the J end lost 0 bases, and 10 bases lay between the germline ends. Germline CDR1 is MNHEY and CDR2 is SVGAGI.

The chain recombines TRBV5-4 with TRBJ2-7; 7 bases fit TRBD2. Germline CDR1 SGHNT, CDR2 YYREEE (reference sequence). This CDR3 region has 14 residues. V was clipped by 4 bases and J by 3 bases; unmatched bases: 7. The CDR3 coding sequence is TGTGCCAGCAGCGTAGCGGGTATGAACTACGAGCAGTACTTC. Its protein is CASSVAGMNYEQYF. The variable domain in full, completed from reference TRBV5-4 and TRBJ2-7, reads ETGVTQSPTHLIKTRGQQVTLRCSSQSGHNTVSWYQQALGQGPQFIFQYYREEENGRGNFPPRFSGLQFPNYSSELNVNALELDDSALYLCASSVAGMNYEQYFGPGTRLTVT.

CDR3: CASSQERVLGNSPLHF. In DNA form, the CDR3 reads TGCGCCAGCAGCCAAGAGCGCGTGCTGGGTAATTCACCCCTCCACTTT. V and J are TRBV4-1 and TRBJ1-6; D call uncertain. The V and J ends lost 0 bases and 6 bases respectively, with 12 bases between them. The germline CDR1 and CDR2 sequences are MGHRA and YSYEKL. The CDR3 extends over 16 amino acids.

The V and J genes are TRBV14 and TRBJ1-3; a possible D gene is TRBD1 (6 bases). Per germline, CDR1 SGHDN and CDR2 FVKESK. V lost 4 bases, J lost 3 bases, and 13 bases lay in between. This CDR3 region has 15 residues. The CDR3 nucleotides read TGTGCCAGCAGCCTAAACCCAGGGGATGGAAACACCATATATTTT. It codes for CASSLNPGDGNTIYF.

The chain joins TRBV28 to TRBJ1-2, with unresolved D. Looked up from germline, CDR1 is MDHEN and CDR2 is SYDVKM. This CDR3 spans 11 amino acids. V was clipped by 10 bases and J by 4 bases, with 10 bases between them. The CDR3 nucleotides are TGTGCCACCAACTTAGGCTATGGCTACACCTTC. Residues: CATNLGYGYTF.

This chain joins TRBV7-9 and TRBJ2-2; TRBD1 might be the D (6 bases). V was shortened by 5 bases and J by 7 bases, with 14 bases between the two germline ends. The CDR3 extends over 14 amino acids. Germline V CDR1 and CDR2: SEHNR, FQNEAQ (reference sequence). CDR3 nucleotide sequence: TGTGCCAGCAGCCTTGCAGGGGTCCTCGGGGAGCTGTTTTTT. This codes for CASSLAGVLGELFF.